The source of this T cell receptor (beta chain) is a study of cytomegalovirus exposure and HLA in healthy donors. The study, taken as a whole, reports: Confirmation in vitro established that a few CMV-associated chains were specific for CMV antigens. Previously analyzed data showed that most TCR beta V segments were productive at a frequency of about 90% or about 30%.

This CDR3 contains 16 residues. Germline V gene sequence: CDR1 SQVTM, CDR2 ANQGSEA. Losses at the gene ends were 5 bases for V and 8 bases for J; bases not matched to a gene: 16. Remarks on this clone: Its target is unknown.

Primers for the PCR totalled 60 Vbeta and 13 Jbeta. Libraries were prepared by immunoSEQ multiplex PCR; TCRdb keeps only in-frame clonotypes and omits some of them. The repertoire has around 200,000 clones, 80% of them found once; the top ten carry under 0.75%. The gene calls are TRBV29-1 and TRBJ1-2; 11 bases agree with TRBD1. Material: PBMCs. This TCR was sampled from a boy younger than 18 in good health and CMV-seronegative. CDR3 region: CSVQGQGASRLGGYTF. CDR3 DNA sequence: TGCAGCGTTCAAGGACAGGGGGCCTCTCGCCTTGGCGGCTACACCTTC.